The 29 T cell receptor beta chains listed next were all sequenced from one sample in a study of blood T cell repertoires in COVID-19. Libraries were prepared by immunoSEQ multiplex PCR; TCRdb keeps only in-frame clonotypes and omits some of them. The sample includes about 100,000 clones, 88% of them seen just once. The specimen sequenced was peripheral blood. Source of these receptors: a human donor in a cohort sampled during active COVID-19.

The V call is TRBV5-1, the J call TRBJ2-3; the match to TRBD1 covers 12 bases. The trim removed 2 bases at V and 1 base at J, leaving 2 bases unmatched. Germline V gives CDR1 SGHRS, CDR2 YFSETQ. CDR3 length: 16 residues. This chain's CDR3 is CASSFGDRGRTDTQYF. The CDR3 nucleotides read TGCGCCAGCAGCTTTGGGGACAGGGGGCGCACAGATACGCAGTATTTT.

The rearrangement joins TRBV30 to TRBJ2-7; the D gene is possibly TRBD2 (5 bases). In germline, CDR1 is GTSNPN, CDR2 SVGIG (reference sequence). V lost 2 bases and J 1 base, leaving 12 bases between the germline ends. The CDR3 contains 14 residues. This CDR3 is CAWSLSGLSYEQYF. In DNA form, the CDR3 reads TGTGCCTGGAGTCTATCCGGACTTTCCTACGAGCAGTACTTC.

The V and J genes are TRBV28 and TRBJ1-5; D uncertain. V was clipped by 7 bases and J by 0 bases, with 13 bases between them. The CDR3 has 15 amino acids. Per the germline V gene, CDR1 is MDHEN and CDR2 is SYDVKM. The CDR3 DNA follows: TGTGCCAGCACTCCTGGGTCGGGTAGCAATCAGCCCCAGCATTTT. It is translated as CASTPGSGSNQPQHF.

This clone showed up just a few times. The chain recombines TRBV9 with TRBJ1-5; 7 nucleotides match TRBD1. The length of the CDR3 is 15 residues. Germline V gives CDR1 SGDLS, CDR2 YYNGEE. With 0 bases clipped from V and 6 bases from J, the junction kept 6 bases outside the gene matches. CDR3 in amino acids: CASSVEGAGVQPQHF. CDR3 nucleotides: TGTGCCAGCAGCGTAGAGGGGGCAGGGGTTCAGCCCCAGCATTTT. The entire variable domain, with the rest obtained from reference TRBV9 and TRBJ1-5, is as follows: DSGVTQTPKHLITATGQRVTLRCSPRSGDLSVYWYQQSLDQGLQFLIQYYNGEERAKGNILERFSAQQFPDLHSELNLSSLELGDSALYFCASSVEGAGVQPQHFGDGTRLSIL.

The rearrangement uses TRBV9 and TRBJ2-3; 9 bases line up with TRBD2. Germline V gene lookup returns CDR1 SGDLS and CDR2 YYNGEE. This CDR3 region has 17 residues. V shed 0 bases and J 3 bases; nucleotides not matched to a gene: 8. CDR3 region: CASSVGAGGARTDTQYF. The CDR3 DNA reads as TGTGCCAGCAGCGTAGGGGCGGGAGGGGCCAGGACAGATACGCAGTATTTT.

This clone has only one observation. V usage is TRBV2 and J usage is TRBJ1-2; the match to TRBD1 covers 9 bases. From germline, CDR1 is SNHLY and CDR2 FYNNEI. The CDR3 length is 15 residues. V shed 8 bases, J shed 1 base, and the junction held 8 bases outside the gene matches. CDR3: CASGGTGRFNYGYTF. The CDR3 coding sequence is TGTGCCAGCGGCGGGACAGGGAGGTTTAACTATGGCTACACCTTC.

The genes are TRBV7-2 and TRBJ2-3; 10 nucleotides agree with TRBD2. Germline V lookup: CDR1 SGHTA, CDR2 FQGNSA. J lost 2 bases, V lost 1 base, and 3 bases had no gene match. CDR3 length equals 16 residues. The CDR3 is CASSLDTSGITDTQYF. CDR3 nucleotide sequence: TGTGCCAGCAGCTTAGATACTAGCGGGATCACAGATACGCAGTATTTT.

The gene calls are TRBV4-3 and TRBJ1-4, with D perhaps TRBD1 (6 bases). The CDR3 has 14 residues. Deletions cut 0 bases from V and 13 bases from J, with 15 bases between. From germline, CDR1 is LGHNA and CDR2 YSLEER. For the CDR3, the DNA is TGCGCCAGCAGCCAAGATGGAGTGGGAGGGGGACTGTTTTTT. Its protein product is CASSQDGVGGGLFF.

This rearrangement joins TRBV27 to TRBJ1-5; 7 positions match TRBD1. CDR1 is MNHEY and CDR2 is SMNVEV in the germline V gene (reference sequence). The CDR3 length is 16 residues. With 5 bases clipped from V and 1 base from J, the junction kept 8 bases outside the gene matches. CDR3: CASSTFPGQSNQPQHF. For the CDR3, the DNA is TGTGCCAGCAGTACCTTCCCGGGACAGAGCAATCAGCCCCAGCATTTT.

The genes are TRBV20-1 and TRBJ2-5; TRBD2 is a possible D gene (6 bases). Trimming cost V 3 bases and J 5 bases, with 7 bases left between them. This CDR3 has 11 residues. Germline CDR1 is DFQATT and CDR2 is SNEGSKA (reference sequence). The CDR3 here is CSASGSETQYF. The CDR3, as DNA: TGCAGTGCTAGCGGGAGTGAGACCCAGTACTTC.

This rearrangement joins TRBV5-5 to TRBJ2-3; no clear D gene. The ends were cut back, 4 bases at V and 0 bases at J, with 15 bases in the middle. The CDR3 loop spans 16 amino acids. CDR1 SGHKS and CDR2 YYEKEE come from the germline V gene (reference sequence). CDR3 loop: CASSPNRPTSTDTQYF. CDR3 coding DNA: TGTGCCAGCAGCCCCAATCGCCCCACTAGCACAGATACGCAGTATTTT.

The V and J genes are TRBV7-5 and TRBJ2-1; TRBD2, the D gene given by the table, was not confirmed from the DNA. TRBV7-5 is a known pseudogene. The CDR3 has 17 amino acids. CDR3 sequence reads: CARSFRLAGDDANEQFF. The CDR3 bases are TGTGCCAGAAGCTTCAGACTAGCGGGAGACGACGCCAATGAGCAGTTCTTC.

This chain uses TRBV4-1 with TRBJ1-4; 9 bases line up with TRBD1. Germline V gene data show CDR1 as MGHRA and CDR2 as YSYEKL. There are 16 residues in the CDR3. V was pared by 1 base and J by 5 bases, with 5 bases of the junction left unmatched. The DNA of the CDR3 is TGCGCCAGCAGCCAAGGTCGAGGGACAGGGAATGAAAAACTGTTTTTT. Amino acids: CASSQGRGTGNEKLFF.

The rearrangement uses TRBV30 and TRBJ1-3, with TRBD1 as a possible D gene (5 bases). The CDR3 extends over 16 amino acids. The V end was cut by 0 bases, the J end by 0 bases, with 12 bases between. CDR1 is GTSNPN and CDR2 is SVGIG in the germline V gene (reference sequence). The chain's CDR3 is CAWSVRGGTSGNTIYF. The CDR3 DNA is TGTGCCTGGAGTGTACGGGGGGGGACCTCTGGAAACACCATATATTTT.

V and J are TRBV7-9 and TRBJ1-4; no clear D. Deletions cut 4 bases from V and 14 bases from J, with 11 bases between. Looked up from germline, CDR1 is SEHNR and CDR2 is FQNEAQ (reference sequence). The CDR3 has 11 amino acids. The CDR3, as DNA: TGTGCCAGCAGCTCAAGCACCCCCCTGTTTTTT. This translates into CASSSSTPLFF.

The V gene is TRBV2, the J gene TRBJ2-2; D not resolved. Germline assignment: CDR1 SNHLY and CDR2 FYNNEI. The CDR3 has 13 amino acids. V was clipped by 4 bases and J by 7 bases, with 10 bases between them. Written as DNA, the CDR3 is TGTGCCAGCAGTGCGTCAGCTAGCGGGGAGCTGTTTTTT. As protein: CASSASASGELFF.

This chain uses TRBV6-4 with TRBJ2-1; 7 positions agree with TRBD1. The CDR3 consists of 15 residues. Per germline, CDR1 MRHNA and CDR2 SNTAGT. V was clipped by 6 bases and J by 0 bases; unmatched bases: 5. The CDR3 DNA sequence: TGTGCCAGCAGCCTGACAGGGAGCTCCTACAATGAGCAGTTCTTC. Translation: CASSLTGSSYNEQFF.

The genes are TRBV28 and TRBJ2-4, with 12 bases identical to TRBD2. The V gene end was trimmed by 6 bases and the J gene end by 0 bases; junction bases not matched to a gene: 9. Germline V lookup: CDR1 MDHEN, CDR2 SYDVKM. This CDR3 comprises 18 residues. The CDR3, as DNA: TGTGCCAGCAGCCTGGGACTAGCGGGCGTACTAGCCAAAAACATTCAGTACTTC. Residues: CASSLGLAGVLAKNIQYF.

This sequence joins TRBV7-3 and TRBJ1-4; D gene uncertain. Germline V gene sequence: CDR1 SGHTA, CDR2 FQGTGA. The CDR3 runs 14 residues. V gave up 2 bases and J gave up 11 bases, with 15 bases separating them. CDR3 in DNA: TGTGCCAGCAGCTTAGGAGGGAGGTGTGAGAAACTGTTTTTT. Translation: CASSLGGRCEKLFF.

V gene TRBV6-4 combines with J gene TRBJ1-1; D is uncertain. The CDR3 has 15 amino acids. Germline CDR1 reads MRHNA; CDR2 reads SNTAGT. Deletions cut 4 bases from V and 0 bases from J, with 12 bases between. The CDR3 DNA follows: TGTGCCAGCAGTGCCCCTGTTGCGCTGAACACTGAAGCTTTCTTT. It codes for CASSAPVALNTEAFF.

The rearrangement joins TRBV9 to TRBJ2-3, with TRBD2 matching 9 bases. CDR1 SGDLS and CDR2 YYNGEE come from the germline V gene. The CDR3 spans 15 residues. V was pared by 0 bases and J by 3 bases, with 2 bases of the junction left unmatched. CDR3 protein: CASSVVAGGTDTQYF. DNA for the CDR3: TGTGCCAGCAGCGTAGTCGCGGGAGGGACAGATACGCAGTATTTT.

The genes are TRBV19 and TRBJ2-4, with D tentatively TRBD2 (6 bases). This CDR3 has 15 amino acids. The V end lost 4 bases, the J end lost 1 base, and 11 bases lay between the germline ends. Germline CDR1 LNHDA, CDR2 SQIVND (reference sequence). CDR3 sequence: CASSSPGRAKNIQYF. The DNA for the CDR3 is TGTGCCAGTAGTAGCCCGGGGAGGGCCAAAAACATTCAGTACTTC.

CDR3 bases: TGCAGCGTTGTTCCGGACAGGAACACTGAAGCTTTCTTT. Its protein is CSVVPDRNTEAFF. V and J are TRBV29-1 and TRBJ1-1, with D maybe TRBD1 (6 bases). Germline V gene data show CDR1 as SQVTM and CDR2 as ANQGSEA. The V gene lost 4 bases and the J gene lost 1 base, with 10 bases spanning the gap. The CDR3 runs 13 residues. Full variable domain (remainder filled in from reference TRBV29-1 and TRBJ1-1): SAVISQKPSRDICQRGTSLTIQCQVDSQVTMMFWYRQQPGQSLTLIATANQGSEATYESGFVIDKFPISRPNLTFSTLTVSNMSPEDSSIYLCSVVPDRNTEAFFGQGTRLTVV.

This clone was recorded a few times. This rearrangement joins TRBV27 to TRBJ1-6, with D maybe TRBD1 (5 bases). V lost 4 bases and J 7 bases, leaving 17 bases between the germline ends. Germline V gene data show CDR1 as MNHEY and CDR2 as SMNVEV (reference sequence). This CDR3 comprises 16 residues. The CDR3: CASSSSPTGGNSPLHF. The CDR3 DNA reads as TGTGCCAGCAGTTCTAGCCCGACCGGGGGGAATTCACCCCTCCACTTT.

The CDR3 loop is CASSLLGQGANGYTF. Written as DNA, the CDR3 is TGTGCCAGCAGTTTATTGGGCCAGGGGGCAAATGGCTACACCTTC. V gene TRBV27 combines with J gene TRBJ1-2; 8 nucleotides match TRBD1. The CDR3 extends over 15 amino acids. Trimming removed 1 base from V and 6 bases from J; junction bases left unmatched: 7. Looked up from germline, CDR1 is MNHEY and CDR2 is SMNVEV (reference sequence).

For this clone: At one end the junction does not follow the germline gene, possibly because of a read error. V usage is TRBV28 and J usage is TRBJ2-1, with 10 nucleotides matching TRBD1. Germline V gene data show CDR1 as MDHEN and CDR2 as SYDVKM. The CDR3 runs to 14 residues. The CDR3 DNA reads TGTGCCAGCACCCTTCCGGGACAGGGGTTAGGGGCGATCTTC. It yields the protein CASTLPGQGLGAIF. Supplemented by reference TRBV28 and TRBJ2-1, the full variable domain reads DVKVTQSSRYLVKRTGEKVFLECVQDMDHENMFWYRQDPGLGLRLIYFSYDVKMKEKGDIPEGYSVSREKKERFSLILESASTNQTSMYLCASTLPGQGLGAIFGPGTRLTVL.

This clone was observed a single time. This chain connects TRBV4-3 to TRBJ2-1; tentative D call: TRBD2 (5 bases). The CDR3 contains 15 residues. The germline V and J ends were trimmed by 0 bases and 6 bases, with 12 bases remaining between them. Germline loops: CDR1 LGHNA, CDR2 YSLEER. CDR3 region: CASSQDYSSANEQFF. For the CDR3, the DNA is TGCGCCAGCAGCCAAGATTACAGTAGCGCCAATGAGCAGTTCTTC.

This clone was picked up a small number of times. CDR3 coding DNA: TGTGCCAGCAGCTTGCAGCGGGGAGACACAGATACGCAGTATTTT. Translating it yields CASSLQRGDTDTQYF. The J gene is TRBJ2-3, the V gene TRBV7-2; 7 nucleotides agree with TRBD2. Per germline, CDR1 SGHTA and CDR2 FQGNSA. V lost 3 bases and J lost 2; bases outside the gene matches: 5. The CDR3 has 15 amino acids.

This sequence joins TRBV6-6 and TRBJ2-7; the match to TRBD1 covers 9 bases. The CDR3 length is 16 residues. V gave up 0 bases and J gave up 6 bases; unmatched junction bases: 9. Per germline, CDR1 MNHNY and CDR2 SVGAGI (reference sequence). CDR3 bases: TGTGCCAGCAGTTACTCTCAGGGACAGGGATTGCGCGAGCAGTACTTC. Translated: CASSYSQGQGLREQYF.